This T cell receptor beta chain comes out of a study of Ad26.COV2.S vaccination and SARS-CoV-2 variants. CDR3 size: 13 residues. V gave up 8 bases and J gave up 2 bases, with 10 bases separating them. The germline V gene encodes CDR1 SNHLY and CDR2 FYNNEI. The method was immunoSEQ multiplex PCR; TCRdb's version includes in-frame clones alone and lacks a portion of them. This table holds approximately 300,000 clones, 70% to 90% found once. Treatment of the sample: some 19 received Ad26.COV2.S at low or high dose, single or two shots; about five received placebo; per-sample allocation not given. It was on day 63 after the first vaccine or placebo injection that samples were taken.

Sequenced here: peripheral blood, sampled in a trial of Ad26.COV2.S vaccine versus placebo. V is TRBV2 and J is TRBJ2-1; D might be TRBD2 (5 bases). The receptor was derived from a person aged 18 to 65 who received the Ad26.COV2.S COVID-19 vaccine or a placebo. As DNA, the CDR3 is TGTGCCAGCCGTGCGGGTACCTACAATGAGCAGTTCTTC. Translation: CASRAGTYNEQFF.